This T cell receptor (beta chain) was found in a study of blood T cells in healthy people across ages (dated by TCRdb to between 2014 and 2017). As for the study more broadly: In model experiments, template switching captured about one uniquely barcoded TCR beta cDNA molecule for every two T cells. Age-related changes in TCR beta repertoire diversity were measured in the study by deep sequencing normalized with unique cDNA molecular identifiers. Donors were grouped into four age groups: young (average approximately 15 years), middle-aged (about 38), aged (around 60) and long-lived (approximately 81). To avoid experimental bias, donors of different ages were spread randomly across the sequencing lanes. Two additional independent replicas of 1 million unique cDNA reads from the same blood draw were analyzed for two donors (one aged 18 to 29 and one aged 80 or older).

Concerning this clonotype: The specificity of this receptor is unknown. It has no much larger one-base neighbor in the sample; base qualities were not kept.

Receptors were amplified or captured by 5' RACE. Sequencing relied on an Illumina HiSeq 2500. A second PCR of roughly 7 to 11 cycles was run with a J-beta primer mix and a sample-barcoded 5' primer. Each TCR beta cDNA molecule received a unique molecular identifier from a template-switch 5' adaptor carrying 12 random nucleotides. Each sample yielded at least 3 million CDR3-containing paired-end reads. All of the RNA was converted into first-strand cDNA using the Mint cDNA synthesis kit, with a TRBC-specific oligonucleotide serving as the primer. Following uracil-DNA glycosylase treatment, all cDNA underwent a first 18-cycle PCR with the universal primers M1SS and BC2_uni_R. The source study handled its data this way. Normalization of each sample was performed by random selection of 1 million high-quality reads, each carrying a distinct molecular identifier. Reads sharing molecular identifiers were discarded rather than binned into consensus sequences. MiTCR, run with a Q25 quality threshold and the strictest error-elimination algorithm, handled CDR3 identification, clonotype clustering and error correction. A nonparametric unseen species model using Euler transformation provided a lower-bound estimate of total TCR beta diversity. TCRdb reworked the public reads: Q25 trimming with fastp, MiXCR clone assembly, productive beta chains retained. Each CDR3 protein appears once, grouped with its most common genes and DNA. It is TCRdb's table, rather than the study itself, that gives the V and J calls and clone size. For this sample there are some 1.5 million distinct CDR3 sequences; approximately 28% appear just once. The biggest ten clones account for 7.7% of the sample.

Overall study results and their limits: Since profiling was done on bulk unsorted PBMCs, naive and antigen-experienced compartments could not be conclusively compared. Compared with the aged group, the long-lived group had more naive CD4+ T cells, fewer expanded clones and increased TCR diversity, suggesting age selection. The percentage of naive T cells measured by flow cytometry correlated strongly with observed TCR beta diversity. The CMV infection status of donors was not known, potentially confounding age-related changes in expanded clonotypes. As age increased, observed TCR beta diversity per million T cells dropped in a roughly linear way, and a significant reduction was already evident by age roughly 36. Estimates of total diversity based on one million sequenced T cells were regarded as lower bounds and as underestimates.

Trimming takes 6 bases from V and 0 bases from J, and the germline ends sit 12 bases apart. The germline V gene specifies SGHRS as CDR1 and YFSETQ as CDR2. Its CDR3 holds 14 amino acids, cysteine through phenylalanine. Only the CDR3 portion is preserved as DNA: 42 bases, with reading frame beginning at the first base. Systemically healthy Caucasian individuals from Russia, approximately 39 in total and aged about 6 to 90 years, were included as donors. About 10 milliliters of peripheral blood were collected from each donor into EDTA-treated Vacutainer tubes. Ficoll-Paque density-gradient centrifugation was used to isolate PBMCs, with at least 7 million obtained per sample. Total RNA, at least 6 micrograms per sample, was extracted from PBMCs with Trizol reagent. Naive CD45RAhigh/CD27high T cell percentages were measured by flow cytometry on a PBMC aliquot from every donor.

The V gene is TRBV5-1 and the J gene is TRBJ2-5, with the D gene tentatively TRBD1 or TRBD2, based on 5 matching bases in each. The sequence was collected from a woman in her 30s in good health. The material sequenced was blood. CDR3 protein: CASTSPGHQETQYF. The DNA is TGCGCCAGCACCAGCCCGGGACACCAAGAGACCCAGTACTTC.